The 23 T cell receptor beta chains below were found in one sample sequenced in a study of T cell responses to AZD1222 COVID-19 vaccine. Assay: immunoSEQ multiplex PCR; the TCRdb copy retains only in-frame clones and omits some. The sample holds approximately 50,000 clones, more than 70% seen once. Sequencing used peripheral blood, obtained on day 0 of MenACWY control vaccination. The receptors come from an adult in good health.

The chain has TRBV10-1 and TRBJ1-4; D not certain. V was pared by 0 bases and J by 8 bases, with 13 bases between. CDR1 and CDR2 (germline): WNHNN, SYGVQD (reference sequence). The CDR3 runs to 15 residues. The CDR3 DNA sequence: TGCGCCAGCAGTGAGTCCAGGCCTCCGCGGGAAAAACTGTTTTTT. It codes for CASSESRPPREKLFF.

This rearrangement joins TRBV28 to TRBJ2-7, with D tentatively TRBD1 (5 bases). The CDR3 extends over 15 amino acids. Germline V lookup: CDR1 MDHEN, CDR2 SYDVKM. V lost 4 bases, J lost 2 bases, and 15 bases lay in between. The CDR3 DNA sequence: TGTGCCAGCAGTTCGATTCAGGGTACGACCTACGAGCAGTACTTC. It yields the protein CASSSIQGTTYEQYF.

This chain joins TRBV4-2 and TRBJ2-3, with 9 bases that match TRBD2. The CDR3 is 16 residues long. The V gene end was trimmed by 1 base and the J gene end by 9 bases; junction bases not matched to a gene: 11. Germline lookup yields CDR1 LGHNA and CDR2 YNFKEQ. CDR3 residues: CASSQARDAGGETQYF. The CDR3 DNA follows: TGTGCCAGCAGCCAAGCCAGAGATGCGGGAGGGGAAACGCAGTATTTT.

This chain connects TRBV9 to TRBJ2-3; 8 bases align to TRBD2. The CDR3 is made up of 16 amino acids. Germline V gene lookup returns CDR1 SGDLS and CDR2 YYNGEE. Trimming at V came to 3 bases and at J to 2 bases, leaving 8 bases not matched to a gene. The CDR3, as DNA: TGTGCCAGCAGCGCCGGGGGGGCTCCCCACACAGATACGCAGTATTTT. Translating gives CASSAGGAPHTDTQYF.

In nucleotides, the CDR3 is TGTGCCAGCAGCTCGACAGGGGGCTTAACTAACTATGGCTACACCTTC. It specifies CASSSTGGLTNYGYTF. The V gene is TRBV7-9, the J gene TRBJ1-2; 10 positions agree with TRBD1. CDR1 and CDR2 from the germline V gene are SEHNR and FQNEAQ (reference sequence). The CDR3 has 16 amino acids. V trimming: 4 bases; J trimming: 0 bases; junction bases outside the gene matches: 5.

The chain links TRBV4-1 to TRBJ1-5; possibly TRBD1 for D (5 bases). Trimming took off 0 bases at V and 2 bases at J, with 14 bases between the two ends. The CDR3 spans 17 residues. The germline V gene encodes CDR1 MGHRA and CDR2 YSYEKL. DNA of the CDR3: TGCGCCAGCAGCCAAGAAAGGCAGGGCCGGGGCAATCAGCCCCAGCATTTT. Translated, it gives CASSQERQGRGNQPQHF.

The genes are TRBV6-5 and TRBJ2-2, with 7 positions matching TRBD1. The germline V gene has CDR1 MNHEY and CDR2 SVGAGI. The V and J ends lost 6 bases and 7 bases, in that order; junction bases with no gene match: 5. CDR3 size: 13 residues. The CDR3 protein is CASRPTGVGELFF. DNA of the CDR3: TGTGCCAGCAGACCTACAGGGGTCGGGGAGCTGTTTTTT.

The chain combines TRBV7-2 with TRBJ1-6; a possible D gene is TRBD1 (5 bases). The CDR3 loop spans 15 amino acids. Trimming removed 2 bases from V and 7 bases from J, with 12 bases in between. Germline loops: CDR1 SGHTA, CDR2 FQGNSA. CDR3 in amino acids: CASSLLVGGNSPLHF. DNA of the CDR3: TGTGCCAGCAGCTTATTGGTTGGGGGAAATTCACCCCTCCACTTT.

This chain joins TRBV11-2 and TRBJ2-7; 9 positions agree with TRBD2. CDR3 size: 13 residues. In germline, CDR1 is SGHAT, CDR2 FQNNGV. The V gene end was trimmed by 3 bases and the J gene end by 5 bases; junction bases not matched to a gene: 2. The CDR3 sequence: CASSLRTSDEQYF. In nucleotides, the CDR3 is TGTGCCAGCAGCTTGCGGACTAGCGACGAGCAGTACTTC.

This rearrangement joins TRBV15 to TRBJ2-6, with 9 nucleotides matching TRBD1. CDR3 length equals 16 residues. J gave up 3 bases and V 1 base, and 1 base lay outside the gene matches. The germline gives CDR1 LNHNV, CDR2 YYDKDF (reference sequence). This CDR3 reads CATSRGDRVGANVLTF. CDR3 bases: TGTGCCACCAGCAGAGGGGACAGGGTTGGGGCCAACGTCCTGACTTTC. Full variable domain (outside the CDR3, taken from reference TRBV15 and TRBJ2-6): DAMVIQNPRYQVTQFGKPVTLSCSQTLNHNVMYWYQQKSSQAPKLLFHYYDKDFNNEADTPDNFQSRRPNTSFCFLDIRSPGLGDTAMYLCATSRGDRVGANVLTFGAGSRLTVL.

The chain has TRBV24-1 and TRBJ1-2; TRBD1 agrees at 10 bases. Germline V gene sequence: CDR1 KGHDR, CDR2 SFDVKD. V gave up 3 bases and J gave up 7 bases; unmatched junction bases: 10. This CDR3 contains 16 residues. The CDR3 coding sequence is TGTGCCACCAGTGATGCACGGACAGGGGGGGGTCCTGGCTACACCTTC. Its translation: CATSDARTGGGPGYTF.

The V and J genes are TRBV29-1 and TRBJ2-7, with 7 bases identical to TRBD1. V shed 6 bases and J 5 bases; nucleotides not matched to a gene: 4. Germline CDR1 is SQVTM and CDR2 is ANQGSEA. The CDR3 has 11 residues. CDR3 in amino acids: CSVGTANEQYF. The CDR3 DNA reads TGCAGCGTCGGGACAGCAAACGAGCAGTACTTC.

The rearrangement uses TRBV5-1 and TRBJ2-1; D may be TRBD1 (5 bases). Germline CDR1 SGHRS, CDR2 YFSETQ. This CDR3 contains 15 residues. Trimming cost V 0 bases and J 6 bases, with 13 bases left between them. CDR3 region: CASSLVVGQFNEQFF. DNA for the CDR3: TGCGCCAGCAGCTTGGTAGTGGGGCAGTTCAATGAGCAGTTCTTC.

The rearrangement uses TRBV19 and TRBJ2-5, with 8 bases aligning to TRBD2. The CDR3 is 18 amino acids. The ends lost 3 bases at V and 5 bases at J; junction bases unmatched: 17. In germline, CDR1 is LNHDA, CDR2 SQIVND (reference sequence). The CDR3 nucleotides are TGTGCCAGTAGTATTCCCTCCCTTCAGGCGGGGGGTAGGGAGACCCAGTACTTC. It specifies CASSIPSLQAGGRETQYF.

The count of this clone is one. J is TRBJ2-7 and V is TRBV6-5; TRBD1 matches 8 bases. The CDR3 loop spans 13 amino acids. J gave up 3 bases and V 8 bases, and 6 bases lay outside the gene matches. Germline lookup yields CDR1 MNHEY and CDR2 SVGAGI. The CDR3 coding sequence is TGTGCCAGCGGTCAGGGGGCGTTCTACGAGCAGTACTTC. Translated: CASGQGAFYEQYF.

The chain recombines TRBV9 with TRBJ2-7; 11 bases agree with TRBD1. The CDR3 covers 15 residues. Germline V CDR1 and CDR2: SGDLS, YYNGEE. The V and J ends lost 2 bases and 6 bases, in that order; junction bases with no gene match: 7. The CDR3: CASSVSPGQGGEQYF. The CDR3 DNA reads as TGTGCCAGCAGCGTTTCCCCGGGACAGGGGGGCGAGCAGTACTTC.

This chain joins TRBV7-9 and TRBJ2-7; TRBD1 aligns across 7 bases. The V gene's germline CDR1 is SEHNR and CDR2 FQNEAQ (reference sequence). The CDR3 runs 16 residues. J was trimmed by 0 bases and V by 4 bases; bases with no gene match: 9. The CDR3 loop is CASSSSGGRSSYEQYF. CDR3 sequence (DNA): TGTGCCAGCAGCTCATCAGGGGGTCGAAGCTCCTACGAGCAGTACTTC. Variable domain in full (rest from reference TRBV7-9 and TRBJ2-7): DTGVSQNPRHKITKRGQNVTFRCDPISEHNRLYWYRQTLGQGPEFLTYFQNEAQLEKSRLLSDRFSAERPKGSFSTLEIQRTEQGDSAMYLCASSSSGGRSSYEQYFGPGTRLTVT.

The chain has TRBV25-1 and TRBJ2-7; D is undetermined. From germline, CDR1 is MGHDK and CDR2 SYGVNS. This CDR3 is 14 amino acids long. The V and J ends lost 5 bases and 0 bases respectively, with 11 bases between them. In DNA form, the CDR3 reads TGTGCCAGCAGTAGGACGGACCTCTCCTACGAGCAGTACTTC. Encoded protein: CASSRTDLSYEQYF.

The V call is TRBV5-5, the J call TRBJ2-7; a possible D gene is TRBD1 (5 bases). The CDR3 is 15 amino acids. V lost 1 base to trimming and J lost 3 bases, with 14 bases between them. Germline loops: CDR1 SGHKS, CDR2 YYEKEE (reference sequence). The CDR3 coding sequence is TGTGCCAGCAGCTTGACAGGCGATGCTTTCTACGAGCAGTACTTC. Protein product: CASSLTGDAFYEQYF.

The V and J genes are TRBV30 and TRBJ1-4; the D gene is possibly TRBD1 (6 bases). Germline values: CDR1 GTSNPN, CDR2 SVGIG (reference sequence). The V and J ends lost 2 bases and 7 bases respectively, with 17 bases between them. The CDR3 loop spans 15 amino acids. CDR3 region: CAWSIPRGGGEKLFF. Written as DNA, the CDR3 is TGTGCCTGGAGTATCCCGAGGGGAGGGGGTGAAAAACTGTTTTTT.

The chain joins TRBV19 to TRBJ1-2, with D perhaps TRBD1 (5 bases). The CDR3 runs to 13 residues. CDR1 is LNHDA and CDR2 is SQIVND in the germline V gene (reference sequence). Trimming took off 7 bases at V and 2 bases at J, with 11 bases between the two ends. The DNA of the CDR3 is TGTGCCAGTATAGGGACTCTAAACTATGGCTACACCTTC. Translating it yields CASIGTLNYGYTF.

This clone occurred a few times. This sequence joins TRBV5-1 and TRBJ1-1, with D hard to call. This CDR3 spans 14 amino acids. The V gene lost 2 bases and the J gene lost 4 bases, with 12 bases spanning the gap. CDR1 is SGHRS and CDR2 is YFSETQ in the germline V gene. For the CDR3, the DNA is TGCGCCAGCAGCTTCACCCCCCCGACCACTGAAGCTTTCTTT. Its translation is CASSFTPPTTEAFF.

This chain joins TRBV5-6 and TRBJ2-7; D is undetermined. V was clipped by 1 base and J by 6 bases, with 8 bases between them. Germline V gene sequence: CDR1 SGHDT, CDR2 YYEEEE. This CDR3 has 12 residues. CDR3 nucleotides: TGTGCCAGCAGCTTGAGCAGAACCGAGCAGTACTTC. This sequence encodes CASSLSRTEQYF.